Included here is one T cell receptor beta chain sequence, with context. Its antigen is still unknown. The data derive from a study of vaccination and CD4 T cells after COVID-19. An Oncomine TCR Beta short-read assay was used to sequence the DNA from cultured CD4+ T cells. Via MiXCR, TCRdb re-called the PCR reads, giving one row per CDR3 protein. The table includes about 12,000 distinct CDR3 sequences, around half detected once. The CDR3 runs to 18 residues. CDR1 and CDR2 (germline): SEHNR, FQNEAQ (reference sequence). V lost 5 bases and J lost 0, with 17 bases in between. Treatment given: approximately nine-day PBMC culture with coronavirus spike peptide pools or control peptides (ViraFEST assay). Over 1.5 million PBMCs went into each well for culture with 10 IU/ml IL-2 and around 9.6 ug/ml peptide pools.

The sequencing input was CD4+ T cells from blood, cultured in vitro. This TCR derives from a human donor who had recovered from COVID-19. V is TRBV7-9 and J is TRBJ2-6, with D perhaps being TRBD1 or TRBD2 (5 bases each). CDR3 bases: TGTGCCAGCAGCCTCTATTGGGGACCGAGCTCTGGGGCCAACGTCCTGACTTTC. This gives the protein CASSLYWGPSSGANVLTF.